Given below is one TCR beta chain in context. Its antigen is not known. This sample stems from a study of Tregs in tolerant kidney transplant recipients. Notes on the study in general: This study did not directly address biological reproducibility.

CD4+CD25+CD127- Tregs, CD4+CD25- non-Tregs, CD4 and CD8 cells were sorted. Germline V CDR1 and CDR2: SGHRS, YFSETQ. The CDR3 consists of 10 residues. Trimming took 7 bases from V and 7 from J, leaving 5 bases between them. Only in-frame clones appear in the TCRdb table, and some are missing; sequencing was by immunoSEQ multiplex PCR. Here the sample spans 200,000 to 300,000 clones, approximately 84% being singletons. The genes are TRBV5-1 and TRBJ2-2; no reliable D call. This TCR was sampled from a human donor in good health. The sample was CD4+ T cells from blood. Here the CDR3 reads CASEYGELFF. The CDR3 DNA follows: TGCGCCAGCGAATACGGGGAGCTGTTTTTT.